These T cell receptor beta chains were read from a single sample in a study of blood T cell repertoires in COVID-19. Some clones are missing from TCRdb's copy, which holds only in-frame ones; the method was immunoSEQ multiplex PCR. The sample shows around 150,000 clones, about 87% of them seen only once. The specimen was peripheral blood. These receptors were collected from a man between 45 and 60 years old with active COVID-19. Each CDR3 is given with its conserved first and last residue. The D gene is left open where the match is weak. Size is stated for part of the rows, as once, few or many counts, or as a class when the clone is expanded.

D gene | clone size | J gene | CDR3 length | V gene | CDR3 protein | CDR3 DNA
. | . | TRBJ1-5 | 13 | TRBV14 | CASSRSSNQPQHF | TGTGCCAGCAGCCGGAGTAGCAATCAGCCCCAGCATTTT
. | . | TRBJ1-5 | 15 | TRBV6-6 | CASSLMADYNQPQHF | TGTGCCAGCAGTTTAATGGCGGATTACAATCAGCCCCAGCATTTT
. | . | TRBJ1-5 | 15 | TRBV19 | CASEARAQRDQPQHF | TGTGCCAGTGAAGCCCGGGCTCAGAGGGATCAGCCCCAGCATTTT
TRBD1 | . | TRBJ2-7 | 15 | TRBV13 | CASSPRTGLSGEQYF | TGTGCCAGCAGCCCCCGGACAGGGCTGAGCGGCGAGCAGTACTTC
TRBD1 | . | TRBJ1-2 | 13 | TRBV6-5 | CASRTGENYGYTF | TGTGCCAGCAGGACAGGGGAGAACTATGGCTACACCTTC
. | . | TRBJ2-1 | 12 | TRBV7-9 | CASSSLGYEQFF | TGTGCCAGCAGCTCTCTAGGATATGAGCAGTTCTTC
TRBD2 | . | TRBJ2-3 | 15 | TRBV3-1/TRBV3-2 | CASTPGSGGTDTQYF | TGTGCCAGCACCCCGGGGAGCGGGGGCACAGATACGCAGTATTTT
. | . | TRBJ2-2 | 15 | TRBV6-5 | CASRLQGSSTGELFF | TGTGCCAGCAGACTACAGGGTTCGAGCACCGGGGAGCTGTTTTTT
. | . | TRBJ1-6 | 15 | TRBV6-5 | CASKTLGGADSPLHF | TGTGCCAGCAAAACCCTAGGGGGGGCCGATTCACCCCTCCACTTT
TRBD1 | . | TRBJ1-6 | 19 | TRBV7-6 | CASSPKSKTGASYNSPLHF | TGTGCCAGCAGCCCAAAATCGAAAACAGGGGCCTCCTATAATTCACCCCTCCACTTT
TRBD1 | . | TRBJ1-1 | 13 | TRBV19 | CASSTGTNTEAFF | TGTGCCAGCTCGACAGGGACGAACACTGAAGCTTTCTTT
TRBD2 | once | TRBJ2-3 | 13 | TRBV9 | CASRRRGGHTQYF | TGTGCCAGCAGAAGGCGGGGGGGCCATACGCAGTATTTT
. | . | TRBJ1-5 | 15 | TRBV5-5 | CARYPGLGSNQPQHF | TGTGCCAGGTACCCAGGGTTGGGTAGCAATCAGCCCCAGCATTTT
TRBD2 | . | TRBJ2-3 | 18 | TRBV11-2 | CASSKGLAGETSTDTQYF | TGTGCCAGCAGCAAGGGACTAGCGGGGGAGACTAGCACAGATACGCAGTATTTT
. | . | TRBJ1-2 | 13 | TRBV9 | CASSVQPGDGYTF | TGTGCCAGCAGCGTACAGCCGGGGGATGGCTACACCTTC
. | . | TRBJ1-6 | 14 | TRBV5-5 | CASSLGQNNSPLHF | TGTGCCAGCAGCTTGGGACAAAATAATTCACCCCTCCACTTT
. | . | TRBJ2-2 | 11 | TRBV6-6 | CASRASRELFF | TGTGCCAGCAGGGCCTCTCGGGAGCTGTTTTTT
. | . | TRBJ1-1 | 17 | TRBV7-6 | CASSSLQTGPMNTEAFF | TGTGCCAGCAGCTCGCTTCAGACAGGACCCATGAACACTGAAGCTTTCTTT
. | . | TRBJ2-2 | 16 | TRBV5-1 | CASSLETGLGTGELFF | TGCGCCAGCAGCTTGGAGACAGGTCTTGGCACCGGGGAGCTGTTTTTT
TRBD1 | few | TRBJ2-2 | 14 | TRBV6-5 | CASSTQGDTGELFF | TGTGCCAGCAGTACACAGGGGGACACCGGGGAGCTGTTTTTT
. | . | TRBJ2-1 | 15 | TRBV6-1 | CASSEGHTTPNEQFF | TGTGCCAGCAGTGAGGGACACACAACCCCCAATGAGCAGTTCTTC
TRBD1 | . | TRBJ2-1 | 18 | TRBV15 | CATSRGSRPGQMGNEQFF | TGTGCCACCAGCAGAGGATCCCGCCCGGGACAGATGGGCAATGAGCAGTTCTTC
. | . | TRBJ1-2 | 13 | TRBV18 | CASSPGHLYGYTF | TGTGCCAGCTCACCGGGACATCTCTATGGCTACACCTTC
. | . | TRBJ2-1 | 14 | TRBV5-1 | CASSSGGAYNEQFF | TGCGCCAGCAGCTCGGGCGGGGCATACAATGAGCAGTTCTTC
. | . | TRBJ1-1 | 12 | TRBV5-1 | CASSTGWGEAFF | TGCGCCAGCAGCACAGGGTGGGGTGAAGCTTTCTTT
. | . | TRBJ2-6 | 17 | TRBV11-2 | CASSLGGGGPGANVLTF | TGTGCCAGCAGCTTAGGGGGAGGCGGTCCAGGGGCCAACGTCCTGACTTTC
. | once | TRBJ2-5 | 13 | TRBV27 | CASSSLSQETQYF | TGTGCCAGCAGTTCGCTATCCCAAGAGACCCAGTACTTC
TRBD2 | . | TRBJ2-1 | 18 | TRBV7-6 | CASSLTQFSGASYNEQFF | TGTGCCAGCAGCCTTACTCAGTTTAGCGGGGCATCCTACAATGAGCAGTTCTTC
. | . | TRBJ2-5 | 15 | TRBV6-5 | CASSLISSVQETQYF | TGTGCCAGCAGCTTGATAAGTTCGGTGCAAGAGACCCAGTACTTC
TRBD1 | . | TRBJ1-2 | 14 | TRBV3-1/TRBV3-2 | CASSHHDRDYGYTF | TGTGCCAGCAGCCACCATGACAGGGACTATGGCTACACCTTC
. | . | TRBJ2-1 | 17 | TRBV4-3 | CASSQVYIRVGGNEQFF | TGCGCCAGCAGCCAAGTTTATATAAGGGTCGGGGGAAATGAGCAGTTCTTC
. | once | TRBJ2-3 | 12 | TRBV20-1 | CSASYSWDTQYF | TGCAGTGCTAGTTATAGCTGGGATACGCAGTATTTT
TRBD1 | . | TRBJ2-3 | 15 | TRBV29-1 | CSTRQGAGVADTQYF | TGCAGCACCCGACAGGGGGCTGGAGTGGCAGATACGCAGTATTTT
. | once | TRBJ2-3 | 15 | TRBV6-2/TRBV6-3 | CASSGTGVGTDTQYF | TGTGCCAGCAGTGGGACTGGGGTCGGCACAGATACGCAGTATTTT
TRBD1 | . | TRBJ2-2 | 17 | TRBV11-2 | CASSARPGQGGTGELFF | TGTGCCAGCAGCGCCCGACCGGGACAGGGGGGCACCGGGGAGCTGTTTTTT